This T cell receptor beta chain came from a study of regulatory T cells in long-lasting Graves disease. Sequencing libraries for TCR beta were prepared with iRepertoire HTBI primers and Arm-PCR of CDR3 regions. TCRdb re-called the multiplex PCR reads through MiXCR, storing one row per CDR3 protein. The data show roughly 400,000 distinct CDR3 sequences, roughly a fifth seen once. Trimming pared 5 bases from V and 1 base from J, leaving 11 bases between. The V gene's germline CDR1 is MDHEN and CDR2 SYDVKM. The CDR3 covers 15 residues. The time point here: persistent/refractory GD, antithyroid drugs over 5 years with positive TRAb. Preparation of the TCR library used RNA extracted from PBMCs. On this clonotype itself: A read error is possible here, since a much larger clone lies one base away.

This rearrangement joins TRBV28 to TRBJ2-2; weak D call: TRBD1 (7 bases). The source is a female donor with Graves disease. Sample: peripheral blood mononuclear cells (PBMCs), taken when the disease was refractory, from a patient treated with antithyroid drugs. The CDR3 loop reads CASSPGDRNTGELFF. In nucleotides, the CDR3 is TGTGCCAGCAGTCCGGGGGACAGGAACACCGGGGAGCTGTTTTTT.